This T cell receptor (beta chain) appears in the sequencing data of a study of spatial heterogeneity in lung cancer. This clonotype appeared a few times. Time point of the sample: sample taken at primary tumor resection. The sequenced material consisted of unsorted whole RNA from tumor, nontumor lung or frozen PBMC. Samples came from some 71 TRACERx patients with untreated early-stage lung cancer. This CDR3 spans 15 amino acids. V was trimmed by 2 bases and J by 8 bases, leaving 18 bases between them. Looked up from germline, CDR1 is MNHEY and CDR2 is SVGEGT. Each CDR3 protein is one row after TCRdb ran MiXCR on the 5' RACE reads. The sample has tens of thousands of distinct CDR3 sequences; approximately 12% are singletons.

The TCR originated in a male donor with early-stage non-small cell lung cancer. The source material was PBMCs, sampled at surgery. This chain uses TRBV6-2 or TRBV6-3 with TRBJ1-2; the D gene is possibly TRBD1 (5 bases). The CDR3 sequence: CASSYGTGASKGYTF. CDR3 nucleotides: TGTGCCAGCAGTTACGGAACCGGGGCCAGTAAGGGCTACACCTTC.